This T cell receptor beta chain was identified in a study of blood T cell repertoires in COVID-19. Study-level background: Samples representing acute and convalescent COVID-19 were sourced from the United States, Italy and Spain. PBMCs, B-cell-depleted T cells, or T cells were the source of the cDNA or gDNA that made up the material.

Sequencing was performed with immunoSEQ multiplex PCR; in TCRdb, only in-frame clones are kept and a portion is missing. The profile shows around 35,000 clones, approximately 89% of them singletons. V was cut by 0 bases and J by 0 bases, with 10 bases left in between. The length of the CDR3 is 16 residues. Germline V gives CDR1 SGHRS, CDR2 YFSETQ. The J gene is TRBJ2-1, the V gene TRBV5-1, with a tentative D call TRBD1 (5 bases). This sequence originates from a human donor in a cohort sampled during active COVID-19. Sequencing was carried out using peripheral blood. CDR3 sequence: CASSLGQGSSYNEQFF. Written as DNA, the CDR3 is TGCGCCAGCAGCTTGGGGCAGGGCAGCTCCTACAATGAGCAGTTCTTC.